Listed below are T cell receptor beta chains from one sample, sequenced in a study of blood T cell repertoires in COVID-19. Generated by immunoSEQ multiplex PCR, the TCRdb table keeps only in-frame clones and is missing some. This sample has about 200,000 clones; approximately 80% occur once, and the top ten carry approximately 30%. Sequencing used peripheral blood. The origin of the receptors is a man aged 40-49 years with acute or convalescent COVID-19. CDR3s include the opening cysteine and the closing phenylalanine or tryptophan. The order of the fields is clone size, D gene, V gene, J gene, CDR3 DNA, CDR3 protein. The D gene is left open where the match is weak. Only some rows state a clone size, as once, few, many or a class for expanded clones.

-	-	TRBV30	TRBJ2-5	TGTGCCTGGAGGTCCAGACAGGCGTACCAAGAGACCCAGTACTTC	CAWRSRQAYQETQYF
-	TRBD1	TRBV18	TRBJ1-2	TGTGCCAGCTCACCAGGGACAGGGGGTGACTATGGCTACACCTTC	CASSPGTGGDYGYTF
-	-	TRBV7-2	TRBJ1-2	TGTGCCAGCAGCCCAGATAAGAACTATGGCTACACCTTC	CASSPDKNYGYTF
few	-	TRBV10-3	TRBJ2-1	TGTGCCGTCCGGGGTGAAGGTGAGCAGTTCTTC	CAVRGEGEQFF
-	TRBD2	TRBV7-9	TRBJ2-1	TGTGCCAGCAGCTTATTTGGCGGGAGGGTGGATGAGCAGTTCTTC	CASSLFGGRVDEQFF
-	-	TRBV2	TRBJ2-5	TGTGCCAGCTTGCCCCGCCGGGAGACCCAGTACTTC	CASLPRRETQYF
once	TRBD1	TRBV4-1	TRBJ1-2	TGCGCCAGCAGCCTCGGACAGGGCTATGGCTACACCTTC	CASSLGQGYGYTF
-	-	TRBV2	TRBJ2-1	TGTGCCAGCTATGCTTCCCGTGTGGCTGAGCAGTTCTTC	CASYASRVAEQFF
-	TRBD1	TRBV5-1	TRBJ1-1	TGCGCCAGCACCATAGACAGGGGGCTCACTGAAGCTTTCTTT	CASTIDRGLTEAFF
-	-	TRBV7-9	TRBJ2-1	TGTGCCAGCAGGCCCGGGCCAGGGAAGCAGTTCTTC	CASRPGPGKQFF
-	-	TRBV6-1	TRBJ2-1	TGTGCCAGCAGTGAAGTAAGGGGTAATGAGCAGTTCTTC	CASSEVRGNEQFF
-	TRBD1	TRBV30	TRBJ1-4	TGTGCCTGGAGTGAGGGACAGGCTCCTAATGAAAAACTGTTTTTT	CAWSEGQAPNEKLFF
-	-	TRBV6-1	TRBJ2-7	TGTGCCAGCAGTGACCCTCGACAGCTCTCCGGATACGAGCAGTACTTC	CASSDPRQLSGYEQYF
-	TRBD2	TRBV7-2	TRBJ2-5	TGTGCCAGCAGTCTCCAGGGACTAGTTGGCGGGAGGAAAGAGACCCAGTACTTC	CASSLQGLVGGRKETQYF
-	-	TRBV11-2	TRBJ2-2	TGTGCCAGCAGCTTAAATCGGGGATCCGGGGAGCTGTTTTTT	CASSLNRGSGELFF
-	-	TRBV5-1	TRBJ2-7	TGCGCCAGCAAAACAAAAGGGGAGGCGGGCTACGAGCAGTACTTC	CASKTKGEAGYEQYF
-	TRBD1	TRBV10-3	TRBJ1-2	TGTGCCATCAGGGGGACAGTGGAGAATCGCTATGGCTACACCTTC	CAIRGTVENRYGYTF
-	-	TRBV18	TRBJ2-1	TGTGCCAGCTCACCAGGGGTAGGACAGAGCAATGAGCAGTTCTTC	CASSPGVGQSNEQFF
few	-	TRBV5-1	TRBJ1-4	TGCGCCAGCAGCTTGGAGGTGGGCGAAAAACTGTTTTTT	CASSLEVGEKLFF
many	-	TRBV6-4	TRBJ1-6	TGTGCCAGCAGTGACTCGACAGTCTCACCCCTCCACTTT	CASSDSTVSPLHF
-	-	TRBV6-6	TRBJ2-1	TGTGCCAGCAGTTACTCGCGGGAAAATGAGCAGTTCTTC	CASSYSRENEQFF
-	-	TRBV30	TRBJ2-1	TGTGCCTGGAGTGTATACAGGGAATTCCGAGAGCAGTTCTTC	CAWSVYREFREQFF
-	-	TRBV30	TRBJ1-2	TGTGCCTGGAGTTACAGGAGCGGCTACACCTTC	CAWSYRSGYTF
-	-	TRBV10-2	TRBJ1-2	TGCGCCAGCAGTGGGGCAGGGTCTAACTATGGCTACACCTTC	CASSGAGSNYGYTF
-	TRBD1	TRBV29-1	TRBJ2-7	TGCAGCGGGGGAACACCGGGACAGGGAAACGAGCAGTACTTC	CSGGTPGQGNEQYF
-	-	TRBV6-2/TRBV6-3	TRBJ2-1	TGTGCCAGCAGTTATTCTGTGGGACTTAGTCCCAATGAGCAGTTCTTC	CASSYSVGLSPNEQFF
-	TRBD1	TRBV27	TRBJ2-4	TGTGCCAGCAGTCCCGACAGGGTGGGCAAAAACATTCAGTACTTC	CASSPDRVGKNIQYF
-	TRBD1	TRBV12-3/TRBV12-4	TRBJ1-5	TGTGCCAGCACGAAGGGGGCTTTTCAGCCCCAGCATTTT	CASTKGAFQPQHF
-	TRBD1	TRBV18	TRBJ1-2	TGTGCCAGCTCACCCTCCAGACAGGGGAAATCTGGCTACACCTTC	CASSPSRQGKSGYTF
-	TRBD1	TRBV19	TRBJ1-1	TGTGCCAGTAGCCCGGGACAGCTGAACACTGAAGCTTTCTTT	CASSPGQLNTEAFF
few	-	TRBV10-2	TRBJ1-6	TGCGCCAGCAGTGAGTCCCCCTTTAGACAGCCGCGAAATTCACCCCTCCACTTT	CASSESPFRQPRNSPLHF
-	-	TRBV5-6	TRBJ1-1	TGTGCCAGCAGCTTGCCTGGCAGGGGCCCCACTGAAGCTTTCTTT	CASSLPGRGPTEAFF
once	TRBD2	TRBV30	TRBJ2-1	TGTGCCTGGAGGGGGGTGGGGACTAGCCCGAATGAGCAGTTCTTC	CAWRGVGTSPNEQFF
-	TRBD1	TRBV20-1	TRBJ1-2	TGCAGTGCTAGTGCCCAGGGGGTCTATGGCTACACCTTC	CSASAQGVYGYTF
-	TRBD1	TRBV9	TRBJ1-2	TGTGCCAGCAGCGCGGCAGACAGGGTAGGCTTTACCTTC	CASSAADRVGFTF
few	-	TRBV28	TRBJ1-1	TGTGCCAGCAGTTCCCTCGGTACCCTGAACACTGAAGCTTTCTTT	CASSSLGTLNTEAFF
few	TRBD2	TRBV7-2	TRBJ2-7	TGTGCCAGCAGCTGGGCGGGAGGGCCCTACGAGCAGTACTTC	CASSWAGGPYEQYF
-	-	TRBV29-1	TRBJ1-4	TGCAGCGTTGAAGTTGCAGTCGGGGAAAAACTGTTTTTT	CSVEVAVGEKLFF
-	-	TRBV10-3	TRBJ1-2	TGTGCCATCAGTGGGCGACAGGATCGGGGCTACACCTTC	CAISGRQDRGYTF
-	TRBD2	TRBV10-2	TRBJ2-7	TGCGCCAGCAGTGAGTGGGGACTAGCGGAAAGGAGCTCCTACGAGCAGTACTTC	CASSEWGLAERSSYEQYF
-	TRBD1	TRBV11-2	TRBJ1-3	TGTGCCAGCACCCGACAGGGCGCCTCTGGAAACACCATATATTTT	CASTRQGASGNTIYF
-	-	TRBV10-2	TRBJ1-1	TGCGCCAGCAGTGCGTTTAACTCTAACACTGAAGCTTTCTTT	CASSAFNSNTEAFF
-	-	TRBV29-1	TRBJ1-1	TGCAGCGTTGATCCGGGAATGAACACTGAAGCTTTCTTT	CSVDPGMNTEAFF
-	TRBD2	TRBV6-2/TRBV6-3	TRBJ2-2	TGTGCCAGCAGTTACACCATCGGGACTAGCACCCCCGGGGAGCTGTTTTTT	CASSYTIGTSTPGELFF
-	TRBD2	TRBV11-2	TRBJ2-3	TGTGCCAGCAGCCGAGCGGGAGTGATTGGAGATACGCAGTATTTT	CASSRAGVIGDTQYF
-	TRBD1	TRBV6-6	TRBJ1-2	TGTGCCAGCAGTTACTTTCGACAGGGACATGGCTACACCTTC	CASSYFRQGHGYTF
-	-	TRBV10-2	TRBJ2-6	TGCGCCAGCAGAATGGTAGGGGTCCTCAACTCTGGGGCCAACGTCCTGACTTTC	CASRMVGVLNSGANVLTF
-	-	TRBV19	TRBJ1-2	TGTGCCAGTAGTATCGGGGGGGCCAGGAATCATGGCTACACCTTC	CASSIGGARNHGYTF
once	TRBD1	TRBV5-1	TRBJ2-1	TGCGCCAGCAGCCCACGGGACAGGGATGGGAATGAGCAGTTCTTC	CASSPRDRDGNEQFF
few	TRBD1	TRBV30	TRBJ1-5	TGTGCCTGGGGGGACAGGGGAACTCAGCCCCAGCATTTT	CAWGDRGTQPQHF
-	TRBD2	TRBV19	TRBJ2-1	TGTGCCAGTAGTACGCTAGCGGGAGTTTATGAGCAGTTCTTC	CASSTLAGVYEQFF
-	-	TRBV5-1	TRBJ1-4	TGCGCCAGCAGCGATCGTGTCGGGGGGAATGAAAAACTGTTTTTT	CASSDRVGGNEKLFF
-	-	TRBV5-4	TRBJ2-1	TGTGCCAGCAGCTTTGGCCTAGCGTTCTATGAGCAGTTCTTC	CASSFGLAFYEQFF
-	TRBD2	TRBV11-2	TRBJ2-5	TGTGCCAGCAGCTTACACAACAACTTGGGACTACAAGAGACCCAGTACTTC	CASSLHNNLGLQETQYF
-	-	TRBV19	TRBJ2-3	TGTGCCAGTAGTTTATCCAGAATCCCTAGCACAGATACGCAGTATTTT	CASSLSRIPSTDTQYF
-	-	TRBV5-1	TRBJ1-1	TGCGCCAGCAAATATACAGGGACGAACACTGAAGCTTTCTTT	CASKYTGTNTEAFF
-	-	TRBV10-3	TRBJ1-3	TGTGCCATCAGTGAGGACAGCCCAATCCAGAGCTCTGGAAACACCATATATTTT	CAISEDSPIQSSGNTIYF
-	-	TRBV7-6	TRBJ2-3	TGTGCCAGCAGCTTAGCGGGAGCGGAGTTTAGCACAGATACGCAGTATTTT	CASSLAGAEFSTDTQYF
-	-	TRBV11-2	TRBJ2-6	TGTGCCAGCTCCGGGGGGGCCAACGTCCTGACTTTC	CASSGGANVLTF
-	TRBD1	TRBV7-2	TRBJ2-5	TGTGCCAGCAGCCCTGACAGGGGGCGGGAGACCCAGTACTTC	CASSPDRGRETQYF